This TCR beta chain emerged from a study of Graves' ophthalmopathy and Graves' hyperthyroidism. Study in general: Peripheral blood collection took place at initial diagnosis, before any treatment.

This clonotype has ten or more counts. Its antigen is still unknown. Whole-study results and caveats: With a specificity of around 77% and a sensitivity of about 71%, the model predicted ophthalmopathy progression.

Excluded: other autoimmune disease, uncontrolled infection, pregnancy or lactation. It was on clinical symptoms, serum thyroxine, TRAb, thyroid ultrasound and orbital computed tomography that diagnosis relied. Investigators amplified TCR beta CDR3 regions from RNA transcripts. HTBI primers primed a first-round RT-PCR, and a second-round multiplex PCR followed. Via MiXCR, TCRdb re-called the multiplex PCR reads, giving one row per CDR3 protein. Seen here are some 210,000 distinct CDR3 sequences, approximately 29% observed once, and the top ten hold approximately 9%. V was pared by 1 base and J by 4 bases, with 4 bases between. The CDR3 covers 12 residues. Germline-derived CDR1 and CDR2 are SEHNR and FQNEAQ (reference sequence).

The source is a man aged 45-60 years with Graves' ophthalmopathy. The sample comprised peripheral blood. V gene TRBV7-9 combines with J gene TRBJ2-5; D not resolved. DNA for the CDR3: TGTGCCAGCAGCTTAGTTGTAGAGACCCAGTACTTC. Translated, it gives CASSLVVETQYF.